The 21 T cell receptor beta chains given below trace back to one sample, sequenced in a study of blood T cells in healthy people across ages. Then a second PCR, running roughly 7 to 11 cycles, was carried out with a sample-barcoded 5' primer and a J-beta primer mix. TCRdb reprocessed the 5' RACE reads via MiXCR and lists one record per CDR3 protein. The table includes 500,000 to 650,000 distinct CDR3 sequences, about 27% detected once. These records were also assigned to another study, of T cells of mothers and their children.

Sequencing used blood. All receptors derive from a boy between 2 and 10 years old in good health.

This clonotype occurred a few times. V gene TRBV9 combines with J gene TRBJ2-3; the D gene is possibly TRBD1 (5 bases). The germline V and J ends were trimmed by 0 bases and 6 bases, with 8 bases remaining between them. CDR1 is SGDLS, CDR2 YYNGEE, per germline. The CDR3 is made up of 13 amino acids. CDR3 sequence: CASSVAGLDTQYF. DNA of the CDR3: TGTGCCAGCAGCGTAGCAGGGCTCGATACGCAGTATTTT.

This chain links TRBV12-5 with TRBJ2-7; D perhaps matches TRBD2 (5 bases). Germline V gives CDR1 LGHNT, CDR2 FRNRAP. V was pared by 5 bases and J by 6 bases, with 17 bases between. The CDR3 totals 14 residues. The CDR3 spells CASGPRGITFEQYF. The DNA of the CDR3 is TGTGCTAGTGGTCCTAGAGGGATTACGTTCGAGCAGTACTTC.

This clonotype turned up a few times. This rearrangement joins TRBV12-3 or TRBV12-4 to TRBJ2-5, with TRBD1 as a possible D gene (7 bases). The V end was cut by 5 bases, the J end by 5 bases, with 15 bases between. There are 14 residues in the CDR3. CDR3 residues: CASSTRQGGETQYF. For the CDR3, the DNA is TGTGCCAGCAGTACGAGACAGGGAGGCGAGACCCAGTACTTC.

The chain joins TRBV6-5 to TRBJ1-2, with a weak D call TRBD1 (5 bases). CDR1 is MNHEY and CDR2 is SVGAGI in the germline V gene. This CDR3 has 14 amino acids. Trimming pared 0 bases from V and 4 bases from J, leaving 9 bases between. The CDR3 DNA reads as TGTGCCAGCAGTTACTCCGCGGGGGGCTATGGCTACACCTTC. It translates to CASSYSAGGYGYTF.

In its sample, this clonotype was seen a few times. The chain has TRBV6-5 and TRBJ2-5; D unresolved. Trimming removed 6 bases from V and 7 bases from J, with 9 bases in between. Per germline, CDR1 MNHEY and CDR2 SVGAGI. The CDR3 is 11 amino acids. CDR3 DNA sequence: TGTGCCAGCAGATGGACGGGGACCCAGTACTTC. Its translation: CASRWTGTQYF.

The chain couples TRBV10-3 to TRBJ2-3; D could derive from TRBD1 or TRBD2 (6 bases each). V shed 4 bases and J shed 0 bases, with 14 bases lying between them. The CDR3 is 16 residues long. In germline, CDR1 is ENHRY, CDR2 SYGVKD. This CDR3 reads CAISVHGGQSTDTQYF. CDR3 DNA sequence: TGTGCCATCAGTGTTCACGGGGGACAAAGCACAGATACGCAGTATTTT.

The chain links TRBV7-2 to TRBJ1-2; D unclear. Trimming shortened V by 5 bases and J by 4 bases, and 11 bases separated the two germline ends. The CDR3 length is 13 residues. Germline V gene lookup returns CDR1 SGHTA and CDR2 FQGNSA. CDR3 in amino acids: CASSLSALYGYTF. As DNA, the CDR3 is TGTGCCAGCAGCCTCAGTGCCCTCTATGGCTACACCTTC.

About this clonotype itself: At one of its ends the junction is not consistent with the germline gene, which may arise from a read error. The DNA for the CDR3 is TGTACCAGCAGCTTACGACGGACAGGGGGCTGGAACTATGGCTACACCTTC. Amino acid sequence: CTSSLRRTGGWNYGYTF. The chain has TRBV13 and TRBJ1-2, with 11 nucleotides matching TRBD1. CDR1 and CDR2 (germline): PRHDT, FYEKMQ (reference sequence). The CDR3 consists of 17 residues.

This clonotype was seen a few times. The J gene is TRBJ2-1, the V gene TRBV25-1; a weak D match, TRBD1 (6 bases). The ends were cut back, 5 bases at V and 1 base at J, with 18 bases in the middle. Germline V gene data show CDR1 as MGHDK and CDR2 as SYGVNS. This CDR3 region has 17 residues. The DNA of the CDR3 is TGTGCCAGCAGTTCGAGCGGCAGGGGCGGGTCCTACAATGAGCAGTTCTTC. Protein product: CASSSSGRGGSYNEQFF.

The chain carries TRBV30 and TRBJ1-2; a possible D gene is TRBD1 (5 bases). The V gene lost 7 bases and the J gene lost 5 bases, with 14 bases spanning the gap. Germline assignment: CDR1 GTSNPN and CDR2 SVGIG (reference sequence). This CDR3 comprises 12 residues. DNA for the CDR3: TGTGCCTACCCTTGGGGGGTTTATGGCTACACCTTC. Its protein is CAYPWGVYGYTF.

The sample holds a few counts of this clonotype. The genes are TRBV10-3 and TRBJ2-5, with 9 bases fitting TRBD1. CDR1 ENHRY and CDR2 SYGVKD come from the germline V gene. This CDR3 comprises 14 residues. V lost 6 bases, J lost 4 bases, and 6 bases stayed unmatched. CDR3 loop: CAIRRETGGETQYF. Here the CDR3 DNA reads TGTGCCATCAGGAGGGAGACAGGGGGAGAGACCCAGTACTTC.

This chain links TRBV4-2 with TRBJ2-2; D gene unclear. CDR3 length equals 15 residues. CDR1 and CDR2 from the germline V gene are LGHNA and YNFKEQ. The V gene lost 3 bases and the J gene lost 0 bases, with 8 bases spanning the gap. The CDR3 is CASSHLNPNTGELFF. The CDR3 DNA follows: TGTGCCAGCAGCCACCTCAATCCGAACACCGGGGAGCTGTTTTTT.

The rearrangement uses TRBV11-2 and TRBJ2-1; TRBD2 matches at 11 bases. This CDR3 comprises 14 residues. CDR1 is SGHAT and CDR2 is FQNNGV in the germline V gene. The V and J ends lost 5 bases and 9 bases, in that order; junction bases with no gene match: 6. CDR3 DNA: TGTGCCAGCAGCCTCGGGACTAGCGGAGGTGAGCAGTTCTTC. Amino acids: CASSLGTSGGEQFF.

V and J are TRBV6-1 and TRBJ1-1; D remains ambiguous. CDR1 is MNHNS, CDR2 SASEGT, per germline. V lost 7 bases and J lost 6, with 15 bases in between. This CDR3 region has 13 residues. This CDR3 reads CASKSPPVPEAFF. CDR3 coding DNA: TGTGCCAGCAAGAGTCCGCCGGTACCTGAAGCTTTCTTT.

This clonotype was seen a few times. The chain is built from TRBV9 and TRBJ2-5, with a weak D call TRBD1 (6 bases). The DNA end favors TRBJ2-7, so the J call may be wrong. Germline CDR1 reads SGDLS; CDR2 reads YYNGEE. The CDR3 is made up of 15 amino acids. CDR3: CASSVEGTGSYEQYF. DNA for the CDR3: TGTGCCAGCAGCGTTGAGGGAACAGGGTCCTACGAGCAGTACTTC.

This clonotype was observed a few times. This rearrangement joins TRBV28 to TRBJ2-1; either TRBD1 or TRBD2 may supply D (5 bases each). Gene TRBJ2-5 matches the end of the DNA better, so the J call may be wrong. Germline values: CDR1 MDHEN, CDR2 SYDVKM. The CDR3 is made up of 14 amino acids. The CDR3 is CASLSRGRGETQYF. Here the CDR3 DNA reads TGTGCCAGCCTTTCGAGGGGAAGGGGAGAGACCCAGTACTTC.

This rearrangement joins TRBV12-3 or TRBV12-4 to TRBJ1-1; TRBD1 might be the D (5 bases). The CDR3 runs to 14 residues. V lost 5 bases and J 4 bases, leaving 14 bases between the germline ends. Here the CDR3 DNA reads TGTGCCAGCAGTCCGGGGCGCGTGGGCACTGAAGCTTTCTTT. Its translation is CASSPGRVGTEAFF.

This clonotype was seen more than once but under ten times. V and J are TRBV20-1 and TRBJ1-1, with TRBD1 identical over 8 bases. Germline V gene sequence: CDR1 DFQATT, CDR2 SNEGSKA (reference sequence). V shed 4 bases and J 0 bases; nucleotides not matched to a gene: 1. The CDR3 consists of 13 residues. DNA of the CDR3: TGCAGTGCTAAGACAGGGGTGAACACTGAAGCTTTCTTT. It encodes CSAKTGVNTEAFF.

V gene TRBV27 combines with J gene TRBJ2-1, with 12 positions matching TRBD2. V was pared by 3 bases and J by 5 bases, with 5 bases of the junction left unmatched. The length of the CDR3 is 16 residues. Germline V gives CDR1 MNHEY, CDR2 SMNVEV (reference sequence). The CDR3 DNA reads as TGTGCCAGCAGTTTGGGGACTAGCGGGTATCACAATGAGCAGTTCTTC. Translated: CASSLGTSGYHNEQFF.

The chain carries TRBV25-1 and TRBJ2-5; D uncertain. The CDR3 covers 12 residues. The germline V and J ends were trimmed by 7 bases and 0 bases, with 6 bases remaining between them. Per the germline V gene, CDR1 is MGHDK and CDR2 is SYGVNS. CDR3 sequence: CASNRNQETQYF. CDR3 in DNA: TGTGCCAGCAACCGAAACCAAGAGACCCAGTACTTC.

CDR3 nucleotide sequence: TGCAGCGTTCGTGGGGCCACCCACGAGCAGTACTTC. Protein: CSVRGATHEQYF. V and J are TRBV29-1 and TRBJ2-5; a possible D gene is TRBD1 (5 bases). Matching the DNA end better, TRBJ2-7 makes the J call doubtful. CDR1 and CDR2 from the germline V gene are SQVTM and ANQGSEA. The CDR3 contains 12 residues.